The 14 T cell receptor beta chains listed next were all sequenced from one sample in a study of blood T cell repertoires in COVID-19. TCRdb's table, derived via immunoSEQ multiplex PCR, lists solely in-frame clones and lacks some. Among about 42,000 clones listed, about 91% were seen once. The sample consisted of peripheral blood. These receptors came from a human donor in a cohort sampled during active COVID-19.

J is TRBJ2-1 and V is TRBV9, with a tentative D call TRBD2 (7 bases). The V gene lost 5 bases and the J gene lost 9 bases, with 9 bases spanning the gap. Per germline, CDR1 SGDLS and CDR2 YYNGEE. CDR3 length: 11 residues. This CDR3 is CASRGGGEQFF. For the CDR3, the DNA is TGTGCCAGCAGGGGAGGGGGTGAGCAGTTCTTC.

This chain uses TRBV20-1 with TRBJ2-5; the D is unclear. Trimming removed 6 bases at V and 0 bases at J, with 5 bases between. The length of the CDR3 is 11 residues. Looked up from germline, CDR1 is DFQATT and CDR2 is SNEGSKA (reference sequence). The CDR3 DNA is TGCAGTGCACGGGACCAAGAGACCCAGTACTTC. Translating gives CSARDQETQYF.

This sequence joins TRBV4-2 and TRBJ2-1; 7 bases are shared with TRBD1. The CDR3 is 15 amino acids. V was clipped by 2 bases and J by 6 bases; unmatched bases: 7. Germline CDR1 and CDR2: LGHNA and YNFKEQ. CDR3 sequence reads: CASSQTGQAINEQFF. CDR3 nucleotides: TGTGCCAGCAGCCAAACCGGACAGGCGATCAATGAGCAGTTCTTC.

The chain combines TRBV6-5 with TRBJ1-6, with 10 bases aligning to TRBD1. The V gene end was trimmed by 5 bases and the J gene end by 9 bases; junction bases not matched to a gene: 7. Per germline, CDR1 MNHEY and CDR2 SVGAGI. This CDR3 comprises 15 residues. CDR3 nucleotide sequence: TGTGCCAGCAGTCCTAGGACAGGGGGAGGTTCACCCCTCCACTTT. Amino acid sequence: CASSPRTGGGSPLHF.

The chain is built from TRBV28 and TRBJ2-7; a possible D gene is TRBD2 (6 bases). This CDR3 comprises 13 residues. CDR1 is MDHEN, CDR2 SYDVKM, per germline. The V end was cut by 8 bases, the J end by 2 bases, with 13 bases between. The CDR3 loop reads CASRPGVTYEQYF. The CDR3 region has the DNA TGTGCCAGCCGCCCGGGGGTTACCTACGAGCAGTACTTC.

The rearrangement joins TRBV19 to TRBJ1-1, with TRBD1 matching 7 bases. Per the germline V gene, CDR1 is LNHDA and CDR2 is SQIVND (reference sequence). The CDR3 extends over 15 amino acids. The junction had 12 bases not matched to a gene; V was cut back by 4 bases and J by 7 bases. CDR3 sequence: CASSKWTRGRDEAFF. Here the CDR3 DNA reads TGTGCCAGTAGTAAATGGACGAGGGGGCGCGATGAAGCTTTCTTT.

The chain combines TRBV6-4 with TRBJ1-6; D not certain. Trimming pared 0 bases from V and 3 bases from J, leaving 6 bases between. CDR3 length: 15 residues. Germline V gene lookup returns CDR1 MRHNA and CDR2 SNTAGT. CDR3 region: CASSDSGVYNSPLHF. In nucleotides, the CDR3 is TGTGCCAGCAGTGACTCCGGAGTCTATAATTCACCCCTCCACTTT.

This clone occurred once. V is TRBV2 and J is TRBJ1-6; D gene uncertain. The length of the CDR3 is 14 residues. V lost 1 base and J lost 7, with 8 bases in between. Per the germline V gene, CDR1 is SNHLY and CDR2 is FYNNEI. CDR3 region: CASSEGGWNSPLHF. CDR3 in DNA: TGTGCCAGCAGTGAAGGCGGTTGGAATTCACCCCTCCACTTT.

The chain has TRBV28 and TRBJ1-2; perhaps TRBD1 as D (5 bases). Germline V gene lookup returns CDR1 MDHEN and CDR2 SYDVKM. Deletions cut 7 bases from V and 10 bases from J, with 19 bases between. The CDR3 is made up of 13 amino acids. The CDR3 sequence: CASTHDGGSFYTF. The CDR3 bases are TGTGCCAGCACTCACGATGGGGGGAGCTTCTACACCTTC.

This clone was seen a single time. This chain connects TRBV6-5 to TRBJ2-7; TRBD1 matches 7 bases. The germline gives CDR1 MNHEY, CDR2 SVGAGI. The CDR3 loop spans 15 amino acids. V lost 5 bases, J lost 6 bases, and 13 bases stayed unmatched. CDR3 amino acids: CASSLRTGYEGEQYF. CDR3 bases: TGTGCCAGCAGTCTACGGACAGGATATGAAGGCGAGCAGTACTTC.

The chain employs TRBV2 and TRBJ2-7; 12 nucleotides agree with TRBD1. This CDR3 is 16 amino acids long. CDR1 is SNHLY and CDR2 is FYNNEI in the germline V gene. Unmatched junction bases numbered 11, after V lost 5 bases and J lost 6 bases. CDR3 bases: TGTGCCAGCAGTCTTAGGGGGGGACAGGGGGCTGCCGAGCAGTACTTC. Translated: CASSLRGGQGAAEQYF.

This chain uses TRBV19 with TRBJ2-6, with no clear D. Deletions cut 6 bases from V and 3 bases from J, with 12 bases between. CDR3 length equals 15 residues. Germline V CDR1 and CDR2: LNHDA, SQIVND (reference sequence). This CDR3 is CASRTSSGGANVLTF. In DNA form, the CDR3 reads TGTGCCAGTAGAACTTCTTCCGGTGGGGCCAACGTCCTGACTTTC.

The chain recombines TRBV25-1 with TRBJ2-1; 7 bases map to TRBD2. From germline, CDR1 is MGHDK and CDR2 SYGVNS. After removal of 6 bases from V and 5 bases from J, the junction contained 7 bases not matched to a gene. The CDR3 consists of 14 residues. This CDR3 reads CASSLAEADNEQFF. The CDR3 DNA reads TGTGCCAGCAGCCTAGCGGAGGCCGACAATGAGCAGTTCTTC. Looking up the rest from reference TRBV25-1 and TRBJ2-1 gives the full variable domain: EADIYQTPRYLVIGTGKKITLECSQTMGHDKMYWYQQDPGMELHLIHYSYGVNSTEKGDLSSESTVSRIRTEHFPLTLESARPSHTSQYLCASSLAEADNEQFFGPGTRLTVL.

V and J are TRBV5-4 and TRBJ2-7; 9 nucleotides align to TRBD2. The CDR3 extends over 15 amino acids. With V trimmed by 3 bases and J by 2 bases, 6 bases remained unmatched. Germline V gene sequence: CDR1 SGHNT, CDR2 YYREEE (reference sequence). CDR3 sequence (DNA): TGTGCCAGCAGCTCATCTAGCGGGGAAACCTACGAGCAGTACTTC. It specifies CASSSSSGETYEQYF.